This T cell receptor beta chain originates from a study of blood T cell repertoires in COVID-19. On the study more broadly: Acute and convalescent COVID-19 samples came from the United States, Italy and Spain. From T cells, B-cell-depleted T cells, or PBMCs came the material, which was cDNA or gDNA.

Authors' processing steps: Amplification of reference gene primers provided the estimated nucleated cell counts. TCRdb's copy holds only in-frame clones and misses some; the assay was immunoSEQ multiplex PCR. The DNA was the basis for D and trimming; V, J and clone size are from that table. The sample contains about 360,000 clones, around 84% of which appear only once. CDR3 length: 16 residues. The V gene end was trimmed by 4 bases and the J gene end by 7 bases; junction bases not matched to a gene: 14. Looked up from germline, CDR1 is LGHDT and CDR2 is YNNKEL (reference sequence). The clonotype was recovered from a human donor with acute or convalescent COVID-19. The donor label of this sample is uncertain. The chain uses TRBV3-1 (or the pseudogene TRBV3-2) and TRBJ1-2; 8 bases line up with TRBD1. The sequenced sample was peripheral blood. The CDR3 nucleotides are TGTGCCAGCAGCCCCCCCGGGACAGGATCGTCCGGTGGCTACACCTTC. Translation gives CASSPPGTGSSGGYTF.